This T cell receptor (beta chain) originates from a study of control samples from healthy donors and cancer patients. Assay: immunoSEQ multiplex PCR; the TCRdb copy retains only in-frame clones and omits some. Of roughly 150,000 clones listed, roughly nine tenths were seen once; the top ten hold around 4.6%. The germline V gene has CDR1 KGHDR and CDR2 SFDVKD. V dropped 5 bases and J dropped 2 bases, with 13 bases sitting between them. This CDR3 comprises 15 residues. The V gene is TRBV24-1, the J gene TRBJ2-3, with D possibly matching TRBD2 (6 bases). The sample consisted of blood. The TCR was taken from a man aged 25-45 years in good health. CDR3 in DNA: TGTGCCACCAGTGGGGAGCGGGCTTTCACAGATACGCAGTATTTT. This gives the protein CATSGERAFTDTQYF.